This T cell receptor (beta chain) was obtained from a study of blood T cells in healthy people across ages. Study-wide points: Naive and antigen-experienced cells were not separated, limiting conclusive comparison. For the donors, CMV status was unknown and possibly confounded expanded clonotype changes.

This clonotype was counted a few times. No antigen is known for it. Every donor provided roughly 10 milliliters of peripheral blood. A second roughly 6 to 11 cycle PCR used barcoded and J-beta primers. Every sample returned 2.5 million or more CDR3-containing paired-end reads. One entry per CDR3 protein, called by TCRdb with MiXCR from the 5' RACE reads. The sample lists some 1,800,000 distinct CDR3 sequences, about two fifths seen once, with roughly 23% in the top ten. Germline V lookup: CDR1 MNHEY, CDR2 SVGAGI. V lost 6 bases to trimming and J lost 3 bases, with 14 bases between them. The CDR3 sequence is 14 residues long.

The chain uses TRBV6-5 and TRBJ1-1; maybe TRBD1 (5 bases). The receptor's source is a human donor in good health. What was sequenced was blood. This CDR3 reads CASRQGNLDTEAFF. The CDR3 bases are TGTGCCAGCAGGCAGGGTAATCTCGACACTGAAGCTTTCTTT.